This T cell receptor (beta chain) originates from a study of cytomegalovirus exposure and HLA in healthy donors. Study-level results: Among TCR beta chains, those listed as cytomegalovirus-associated numbered some 170.

The data were produced by immunoSEQ multiplex PCR, yet TCRdb's version contains in-frame clones alone and is incomplete. The table records 300,000 to 450,000 clones, 86% of them present only once. This clone was recorded only once. The antigen is not known. Separate from the approximately 720-subject first cohort was the 120-subject validation cohort, to which the donors belonged. Germline lookup yields CDR1 SEHNR and CDR2 FQNEAQ (reference sequence). This CDR3 contains 13 residues. Trimming removed 5 bases at V and 0 bases at J, with 7 bases between. The sample taken for sequencing was PBMCs. The chain is built from TRBV7-9 and TRBJ1-2; no clear D. The receptor was derived from a woman younger than 35 in good health and CMV-seronegative. CDR3: CASSQNSNYGYTF. The CDR3 DNA sequence: TGTGCCAGCAGCCAGAATTCTAACTATGGCTACACCTTC.